Listed below are T cell receptor beta chains from one sample, sequenced in a study of control samples from healthy donors and cancer patients. Repertoires were generated with immunoSEQ multiplex PCR, while TCRdb's copy carries only in-frame clones and drops some. The data contain about 51,000 clones, about nine tenths of them singletons. The sequencing input was PBMCs. These receptors all stem from a man aged 45 to 65 with head and neck cancer. The CDR3 runs from the conserved cysteine through the conserved F or W. D genes are given only for firm matches. A row's size may be missing; if present it is once, few, many or a size class.

>TRBJ1-1|-|-|TRBV29-1
TGCAGCACTAGGCGAACAGAAAACACTGAAGCTTTCTTT
CSTRRTENTEAFF
>TRBJ2-3|TRBD2|-|TRBV4-3
TGCGCCAGCAGCCAAGATCAGGCTACTAGCGGGGGTGAAACAGATACGCAGTATTTT
CASSQDQATSGGETDTQYF
>TRBJ2-3|TRBD2|-|TRBV4-3
TGCGCCAGCAGCCGCCGGACTAGCGGGGGAGTTGGCACAGATACGCAGTATTTT
CASSRRTSGGVGTDTQYF
>TRBJ2-7|-|-|TRBV6-2/TRBV6-3
TGTGCCAGCAGTTGGGAGCTCGGAGAGCAGTACTTC
CASSWELGEQYF
>TRBJ1-2|-|once|TRBV10-2
TGCGCCAGCAGTGATTTAGGGGATTATGGCTACACCTTC
CASSDLGDYGYTF
>TRBJ2-5|TRBD2|-|TRBV28
TGTGCCAGCAGTCCTCTAGCGGGGGGCCAAGAGACCCAGTACTTC
CASSPLAGGQETQYF
>TRBJ2-7|-|few|TRBV4-3
TGCGCCAGCAGCCAGGGGACCCTAAACGAGCAGTACTTC
CASSQGTLNEQYF
>TRBJ2-5|-|-|TRBV4-1
TGCGCCAGCAGCCAAGAGGGGGAGACCCAGTACTTC
CASSQEGETQYF
>TRBJ2-2|TRBD2|-|TRBV5-1
TGCGCCAGCAGCCCTACACGGGGGGGCGGAACCGGGGAGCTGTTTTTT
CASSPTRGGGTGELFF
>TRBJ2-2|-|-|TRBV7-2
TGTGCCAGCAGCTTAGCGGCTACCGGGGAGCTGTTTTTT
CASSLAATGELFF
>TRBJ1-4|-|-|TRBV6-5
TGTGCCAGCAGTTACTTATCGAGAGAAAAACTGTTTTTT
CASSYLSREKLFF
>TRBJ1-5|TRBD1|-|TRBV27
TGTGCCAGCAGTTCACAGGGGCACGATCGGCCCCAGCATTTT
CASSSQGHDRPQHF
>TRBJ2-7|-|-|TRBV28
TGTGCCAGCAGTCCCACGGGTGGCGGGGCCTACGAGCAGTACTTC
CASSPTGGGAYEQYF
>TRBJ2-3|-|medium-sized|TRBV7-8
TGTGCCAGCAGCTTAGTCCCCGGGGGTTTAGCCAATACGCAGTATTTT
CASSLVPGGLANTQYF
>TRBJ2-3|-|-|TRBV28
TGTGCCAGCAGTCAGGGGGGGCGGGCAGATACGCAGTATTTT
CASSQGGRADTQYF
>TRBJ1-4|-|once|TRBV2
TGTGCCAGCAGTGGCCTGAGGGCGGCTAATGAAAAACTGTTTTTT
CASSGLRAANEKLFF
>TRBJ2-3|-|-|TRBV7-9
TGTGCCAGCAGCGCTAGTTCGGATACGCAGTATTTT
CASSASSDTQYF
>TRBJ2-7|-|-|TRBV5-1
TGCGCCAGCAGCTTCGAGGGGGGCTCCTACGAGCAGTACTTC
CASSFEGGSYEQYF
>TRBJ2-2|TRBD2|-|TRBV7-8
TGTGCCAGCAGCATCATGCGGGGGGCCCTTAACACCGGGGAGCTGTTTTTT
CASSIMRGALNTGELFF
>TRBJ2-3|-|-|TRBV28
TGTGCCAGCAGTTTAGGCAGACACTATAGGCAGCGCACAGATACGCAGTATTTT
CASSLGRHYRQRTDTQYF
>TRBJ2-7|TRBD1|-|TRBV11-3
TGTGCCAGCAGCTTGAGGGACAGGGGTGACGAGCAGTACTTC
CASSLRDRGDEQYF
>TRBJ1-4|-|-|TRBV4-1
TGCGCCAGCAGCCGCATCTCGGAAAAACTGTTTTTT
CASSRISEKLFF
>TRBJ2-5|-|-|TRBV3-1/TRBV3-2
TGTGCCAGCAGCCTCCAAGAGACCCAGTACTTC
CASSLQETQYF
>TRBJ2-7|TRBD2|-|TRBV7-9
TGTGCCAGCAGCTTAGGAGGGACTAGCGGGAAATACGAGCAGTACTTC
CASSLGGTSGKYEQYF
>TRBJ2-5|TRBD2|-|TRBV5-1
TGCGCCAGCAGCTTGGAGGGAGGGCCTTGGGAGACCCAGTACTTC
CASSLEGGPWETQYF
>TRBJ2-1|TRBD1|-|TRBV7-2
TGTGCCAGCAGCAACCTTTGGGACAGGGGGGACAATGAGCAGTTCTTC
CASSNLWDRGDNEQFF
>TRBJ1-4|-|once|TRBV9
TGTGCCAGCAGCGTAGAAGGGGCAACTAATGAAAAACTGTTTTTT
CASSVEGATNEKLFF
>TRBJ2-1|TRBD1|-|TRBV10-1
TGCGCCAGCTCCGGACAGGGAGACAATGAGCAGTTCTTC
CASSGQGDNEQFF
>TRBJ2-5|TRBD1|-|TRBV11-1
TGTGCCAGCAGCCAGGGACAGCAAGAGACCCAGTACTTC
CASSQGQQETQYF
>TRBJ2-1|-|once|TRBV4-1
TGCGCCAGCAGCCCTACGGGACTTTTTGGGAATGAGCAGTTCTTC
CASSPTGLFGNEQFF
>TRBJ2-7|TRBD2|-|TRBV28
TGTGCCAGCAGCCAACTAGCGGGGGAGCAGTACTTC
CASSQLAGEQYF
>TRBJ2-1|-|-|TRBV7-2
TGTGCCAGCAGCTTTGGTTTCGGCGCGGGGGCAAACACTAATGAGCAGTTCTTC
CASSFGFGAGANTNEQFF
>TRBJ2-7|-|-|TRBV11-2
TGTGCCAGCAGCTTAGATCTACCCCGATCCTACGAGCAGTACTTC
CASSLDLPRSYEQYF
>TRBJ2-7|-|-|TRBV7-2
TGTGCCAGCAGCTTACCAACTAGTGACGAGCAGTACTTC
CASSLPTSDEQYF
>TRBJ1-1|-|once|TRBV6-5
TGTGCCAGCAGTTCAGGTCCACAGGGTGAAGCTTTCTTT
CASSSGPQGEAFF
>TRBJ2-5|-|-|TRBV5-8
TGTGCCAGCAGCTTGGGAGACATCTTCATAGGGGAGACCCAGTACTTC
CASSLGDIFIGETQYF
>TRBJ2-2|TRBD2|few|TRBV5-6
TGTGCCAGCAGCCATCGACTAGCGGGGCTCACCGGGGAGCTGTTTTTT
CASSHRLAGLTGELFF
>TRBJ1-6|TRBD1|-|TRBV28
TGTGCCAGCAGTCCAGGACAGGGTAATTCACCCCTCCACTTT
CASSPGQGNSPLHF
>TRBJ1-3|-|-|TRBV6-1
TGTGCCAGCAGTGAAGCTACAGGCTCTGGAAACACCATATATTTT
CASSEATGSGNTIYF
>TRBJ1-4|-|once|TRBV3-1/TRBV3-2
TGTGCCAGCAGCCCAAGCCTTCCAACTAATGAAAAACTGTTTTTT
CASSPSLPTNEKLFF
>TRBJ2-1|TRBD1|-|TRBV11-2
TGTGCCAGCAGCTCTTCGGACAGGGGAGGGAATGAGCAGTTCTTC
CASSSSDRGGNEQFF